These 27 T cell receptor beta chains originate from one sample sequenced in a study of T-cell reconstitution after alpha-beta-depleted transplantation in children. It was with unique molecular identifiers that the TCRbeta library was prepared. Using its own MiXCR run on the PCR reads, TCRdb lists one record per CDR3 protein. The sample has hundreds of thousands of distinct CDR3 sequences, approximately 15% seen once. The source material was PBMCs, mostly from graft donor cells, sampled 360 days after TCRalphabeta/CD19-depleted stem cell transplant. All receptors derive from a male patient aged 2-15 years who had a stem cell transplant for acute lymphoblastic leukemia, so the T cells may come from the graft donor.

This clonotype appeared many times. This chain uses TRBV12-3 or TRBV12-4 with TRBJ2-4; 8 bases agree with TRBD1. Unmatched junction bases numbered 8, after V lost 3 bases and J lost 7 bases. This CDR3 is 15 amino acids long. This CDR3 is CASSFHGTGPNIQYF. The CDR3 coding sequence is TGTGCCAGCAGTTTCCATGGGACAGGTCCTAACATTCAGTACTTC.

This clonotype appeared a few times. The rearrangement links TRBV12-3 or TRBV12-4 to TRBJ1-4, with D unclear. The CDR3 covers 13 residues. V was pared by 5 bases and J by 8 bases, with 12 bases between. The CDR3, as DNA: TGTGCCAGCAGTCCACGAACGTCGGAAAAACTGTTTTTT. Translating it yields CASSPRTSEKLFF.

This sequence joins TRBV24-1 and TRBJ1-2; 9 bases align to TRBD1. Germline CDR1 is KGHDR and CDR2 is SFDVKD. V lost 1 base to trimming and J lost 2 bases; unmatched junction nucleotides: 10. This CDR3 has 18 residues. For the CDR3, the DNA is TGTGCCACCAGTGATTTACCGGGACAGGGACACTCCAACTATGGCTACACCTTC. Amino acid sequence: CATSDLPGQGHSNYGYTF.

There are many counts of this clonotype. V usage is TRBV30 and J usage is TRBJ2-1; no clear D. The germline CDR1 and CDR2 sequences are GTSNPN and SVGIG (reference sequence). The V end lost 5 bases, the J end lost 6 bases, and 11 bases lay between the germline ends. This CDR3 has 12 residues. The chain's CDR3 is CAWRTGVNEQFF. CDR3 coding DNA: TGTGCCTGGCGTACTGGAGTCAATGAGCAGTTCTTC. The full variable domain, with the rest looked up from reference TRBV30 and TRBJ2-1, is SQTIHQWPATLVQPVGSPLSLECTVEGTSNPNLYWYRQAAGRGLQLLFYSVGIGQISSEVPQNLSASRPQDRQFILSSKKLLLSDSGFYLCAWRTGVNEQFFGPGTRLTVL.

This clonotype was counted many times. The chain couples TRBV21-1 to TRBJ2-5; the table names TRBD2, a call not compared with the DNA. TRBV21-1 is a pseudogene. This CDR3 contains 14 residues. The CDR3 here is CASSNRREGETQYF. The CDR3 region has the DNA TGTGCCAGCAGCAATAGACGAGAGGGAGAGACCCAGTACTTC.

This clonotype has ten or more counts. The chain recombines TRBV4-1 with TRBJ2-1; D possibly uses TRBD1 or TRBD2 (5 bases each). V lost 3 bases and J 2 bases, leaving 14 bases between the germline ends. There are 16 residues in the CDR3. CDR1 and CDR2 from the germline V gene are MGHRA and YSYEKL. The CDR3 reads CASSQGTGSPYNEQFF. CDR3 in DNA: TGCGCCAGCAGCCAGGGGACGGGAAGCCCCTACAATGAGCAGTTCTTC.

The rearrangement uses TRBV6-1 and TRBJ2-7; tentatively, D is TRBD1 or TRBD2 (5 bases each). This CDR3 is built from 13 residues. CDR1 is MNHNS and CDR2 is SASEGT in the germline V gene. Trimming pared 2 bases from V and 3 bases from J, leaving 8 bases between. The CDR3 here is CASSERDHYEQYF. CDR3 in DNA: TGTGCCAGCAGTGAAAGGGACCACTACGAGCAGTACTTC.

V usage is TRBV19 and J usage is TRBJ1-1; D is possibly TRBD1 (6 bases). Germline V gene data show CDR1 as LNHDA and CDR2 as SQIVND (reference sequence). The V and J ends lost 8 bases and 1 base respectively, with 11 bases between them. This CDR3 spans 13 amino acids. CDR3 loop: CASGGGQNTEAFF. CDR3 bases: TGTGCCAGTGGGGGGGGCCAGAACACTGAAGCTTTCTTT.

The rearrangement links TRBV7-9 to TRBJ1-1, with TRBD1 identical over 7 bases. V was pared by 5 bases and J by 1 base, with 7 bases of the junction left unmatched. This CDR3 contains 15 residues. From germline, CDR1 is SEHNR and CDR2 FQNEAQ (reference sequence). CDR3: CASSAPQGKNTEAFF. The CDR3 DNA follows: TGTGCCAGCAGCGCGCCACAGGGGAAGAACACTGAAGCTTTCTTT. The full variable domain, rest sourced from reference TRBV7-9 and TRBJ1-1, is DTGVSQNPRHKITKRGQNVTFRCDPISEHNRLYWYRQTLGQGPEFLTYFQNEAQLEKSRLLSDRFSAERPKGSFSTLEIQRTEQGDSAMYLCASSAPQGKNTEAFFGQGTRLTVV.

This sequence joins TRBV29-1 and TRBJ2-7; possibly TRBD1 or TRBD2 for D (6 bases each). Germline V gene lookup returns CDR1 SQVTM and CDR2 ANQGSEA. The CDR3 is made up of 15 amino acids. The V gene lost 5 bases and the J gene lost 0 bases, with 17 bases spanning the gap. The CDR3 loop reads CSVIIGGRSSYEQYF. DNA of the CDR3: TGCAGCGTTATCATCGGGGGCCGCTCCTCCTACGAGCAGTACTTC.

This clonotype was seen ten or more times. The chain carries TRBV6-5 and TRBJ1-3; 7 bases fit TRBD1. The CDR3 has 14 residues. Germline lookup yields CDR1 MNHEY and CDR2 SVGAGI. V shed 2 bases and J 4 bases; nucleotides not matched to a gene: 2. The CDR3 DNA reads TGTGCCAGCAGTTACGGGGGACAGGGAAACACCATATATTTT. Amino acid sequence: CASSYGGQGNTIYF.

The chain links TRBV29-1 to TRBJ1-1, with no clear D. V gave up 0 bases and J gave up 4 bases, with 12 bases separating them. From germline, CDR1 is SQVTM and CDR2 ANQGSEA. The CDR3 sequence is 14 residues long. The CDR3 here is CSVEDVVGGTEAFF. Here the CDR3 DNA reads TGCAGCGTTGAAGATGTGGTGGGCGGCACTGAAGCTTTCTTT.

The CDR3: CSVGPASSYEQYF. The CDR3 nucleotides are TGCAGCGTTGGGCCAGCGAGCTCCTACGAGCAGTACTTC. The chain couples TRBV29-1 to TRBJ2-7; D unresolved. The CDR3 spans 13 residues. Germline V gives CDR1 SQVTM, CDR2 ANQGSEA. Trimming removed 4 bases from V and 0 bases from J, with 10 bases in between.

V and J are TRBV4-3 and TRBJ2-3, with D unclear. Germline CDR1 LGHNA, CDR2 YSLEER. The CDR3 has 16 residues. Between the trimmed V and J ends, which lost 0 bases and 2 bases, there was a span of 12 bases. This CDR3 reads CASSQESRFSTDTQYF. CDR3 DNA sequence: TGCGCCAGCAGCCAAGAGTCCAGGTTTTCCACAGATACGCAGTATTTT.

The chain joins TRBV27 to TRBJ2-7; D may correspond to TRBD1 or TRBD2 (5 bases each). The CDR3 loop spans 16 amino acids. Looked up from germline, CDR1 is MNHEY and CDR2 is SMNVEV (reference sequence). Deletions cut 1 base from V and 3 bases from J, with 16 bases between. CDR3 sequence (DNA): TGTGCCAGCAGTTTATTGGTAGGGGAGAAGCTCTACGAGCAGTACTTC. Residues: CASSLLVGEKLYEQYF.

The rearrangement uses TRBV11-3 and TRBJ2-5, with 7 bases aligning to TRBD1. This CDR3 has 14 amino acids. The V gene end was trimmed by 4 bases and the J gene end by 5 bases; junction bases not matched to a gene: 7. Germline CDR1 and CDR2: SGHNT and YENEEA. The CDR3: CASSSYSDRETQYF. The CDR3 nucleotides are TGTGCCAGCAGCTCTTACTCGGACAGGGAGACCCAGTACTTC.

The rearrangement links TRBV2 to TRBJ2-7, with D unresolved. The CDR3 is made up of 12 amino acids. The V gene's germline CDR1 is SNHLY and CDR2 FYNNEI. With 6 bases removed from V and 3 bases from J, the gap between germline ends came to 9 bases. Written as DNA, the CDR3 is TGTGCCAGCAGGGTGTGGATCTACGAGCAGTACTTC. It is translated as CASRVWIYEQYF.

This clonotype turned up a few times. The V gene is TRBV24-1, the J gene TRBJ2-1; the D is unclear. V was cut by 5 bases and J by 8 bases, with 9 bases left in between. CDR1 and CDR2 from the germline V gene are KGHDR and SFDVKD. This CDR3 contains 12 residues. This CDR3 reads CATSGWADEQFF. The CDR3 DNA is TGTGCCACCAGTGGCTGGGCAGATGAGCAGTTCTTC.

This chain uses TRBV28 with TRBJ1-2; the D is unclear. The CDR3 loop spans 12 amino acids. CDR1 and CDR2 (germline): MDHEN, SYDVKM. The germline V and J ends were trimmed by 7 bases and 4 bases, with 10 bases remaining between them. The CDR3 protein is CASTSDFYGYTF. CDR3 bases: TGTGCCAGCACCTCGGACTTCTATGGCTACACCTTC.

This clonotype is categorized as medium-sized. This chain joins TRBV9 and TRBJ2-2; the D gene is possibly TRBD2 (5 bases). Germline CDR1 SGDLS, CDR2 YYNGEE. The CDR3 has 16 residues. V lost 0 bases to trimming and J lost 2 bases, with 11 bases between them. This chain's CDR3 is CASSVATGFNTGELFF. The CDR3 DNA reads TGTGCCAGCAGCGTAGCTACGGGATTCAACACCGGGGAGCTGTTTTTT.

About this clonotype itself: In this CDR3 the conserved last residue, phenylalanine or tryptophan, is missing, so a read error is likely. Because the CDR3's place on the DNA is in doubt, the DNA is left out and the CDR3 is given as listed by TCRdb. This CDR3 reads CSARLRCLM. The chain combines TRBV20-1 with TRBJ1-1. From its first to its last residue, the CDR3 has 9 amino acids. In germline, CDR1 is DFQATT, CDR2 SNEGSKA (reference sequence).

This chain uses TRBV5-1 with TRBJ2-2, with 7 bases identical to TRBD2. V lost 4 bases to trimming and J lost 0 bases; unmatched junction nucleotides: 6. CDR1 and CDR2 (germline): SGHRS, YFSETQ. This CDR3 contains 16 residues. The chain's CDR3 is CASSPLTSSNTGELFF. The CDR3 DNA is TGCGCCAGCAGCCCGCTGACTAGCTCGAACACCGGGGAGCTGTTTTTT. The whole variable domain, filled in from reference TRBV5-1 and TRBJ2-2, reads KAGVTQTPRYLIKTRGQQVTLSCSPISGHRSVSWYQQTPGQGLQFLFEYFSETQRNKGNFPGRFSGRQFSNSRSEMNVSTLELGDSALYLCASSPLTSSNTGELFFGEGSRLTVL.

The CDR3 DNA sequence: TGTGCCAGCAGCCAAGATCTCAGGAATGGCTACACCTTC. Protein: CASSQDLRNGYTF. The chain employs TRBV4-2 and TRBJ1-2; D unclear. Germline loops: CDR1 LGHNA, CDR2 YNFKEQ. V was clipped by 0 bases and J by 6 bases, with 8 bases between them. The CDR3 runs to 13 residues.

V is TRBV7-2 and J is TRBJ2-3; D unclear. This CDR3 contains 15 residues. Germline-derived CDR1 and CDR2 are SGHTA and FQGNSA. The ends were cut back, 2 bases at V and 3 bases at J, with 12 bases in the middle. As DNA, the CDR3 is TGTGCCAGCAGCTTAAATCAGGTATCGACAGATACGCAGTATTTT. Its protein is CASSLNQVSTDTQYF. The variable domain in full, with the rest retrieved from reference TRBV7-2 and TRBJ2-3, is GAGVSQSPSNKVTEKGKDVELRCDPISGHTALYWYRQSLGQGLEFLIYFQGNSAPDKSGLPSDRFSAERTGGSVSTLTIQRTQQEDSAVYLCASSLNQVSTDTQYFGPGTRLTVL.

This rearrangement joins TRBV20-1 to TRBJ2-7; D may be TRBD1 (6 bases). This CDR3 contains 14 residues. V dropped 6 bases and J dropped 2 bases, with 17 bases sitting between them. CDR1 and CDR2 from the germline V gene are DFQATT and SNEGSKA (reference sequence). Here the CDR3 DNA reads TGCAGTGCCAACGTACCGGGACAAACCTACGAGCAGTACTTC. Its protein product is CSANVPGQTYEQYF.

Here the CDR3 reads CASSYDSGVQETQYF. Written as DNA, the CDR3 is TGTGCCAGCAGTTACGATTCCGGAGTCCAAGAGACCCAGTACTTC. The chain is built from TRBV6-5 and TRBJ2-5; no clear D gene. Trimming cost V 2 bases and J 1 base, with 11 bases left between them. The CDR3 is 15 amino acids. Germline lookup yields CDR1 MNHEY and CDR2 SVGAGI.

The chain joins TRBV7-9 to TRBJ2-1, with 12 bases fitting TRBD2. The CDR3 has 17 residues. The V gene end was trimmed by 5 bases and the J gene end by 2 bases; junction bases not matched to a gene: 7. Germline CDR1 SEHNR, CDR2 FQNEAQ (reference sequence). The CDR3 DNA follows: TGTGCCAGCAGCCCGACACTAGCGGGGGGCCCCTACAATGAGCAGTTCTTC. Its translation: CASSPTLAGGPYNEQFF.